This record looks at one T cell receptor beta chain sequence and its context. The CDR3 covers 15 residues. Germline lookup yields CDR1 SEHNR and CDR2 FQNEAQ (reference sequence). V lost 5 bases and J 0 bases, leaving 13 bases between the germline ends. Per the original data handling: The assay estimated nucleated cells by amplifying reference gene primers. The repertoire was sequenced with immunoSEQ multiplex PCR; TCRdb's copy has only in-frame clones and lacks some. V, J and clone size are those of that table, while D and trimming were read from the DNA. The sample contains 120,000 to 150,000 clones, around 89% of which appear only once. This sample was included in a study of blood T cell repertoires in COVID-19. Study-wide background: The United States, Italy and Spain provided the acute and convalescent COVID-19 samples. PBMCs, B-cell-depleted T cells, or T cells were the source of the cDNA or gDNA that made up the material.

Sequenced sample: peripheral blood. This clonotype was obtained from an elderly woman with acute or convalescent COVID-19. This chain connects TRBV7-9 to TRBJ1-1, with D perhaps TRBD1 (6 bases). This CDR3 reads CASSRYRDMNTEAFF. The CDR3, as DNA: TGTGCCAGCAGCCGGTACAGGGATATGAACACTGAAGCTTTCTTT.